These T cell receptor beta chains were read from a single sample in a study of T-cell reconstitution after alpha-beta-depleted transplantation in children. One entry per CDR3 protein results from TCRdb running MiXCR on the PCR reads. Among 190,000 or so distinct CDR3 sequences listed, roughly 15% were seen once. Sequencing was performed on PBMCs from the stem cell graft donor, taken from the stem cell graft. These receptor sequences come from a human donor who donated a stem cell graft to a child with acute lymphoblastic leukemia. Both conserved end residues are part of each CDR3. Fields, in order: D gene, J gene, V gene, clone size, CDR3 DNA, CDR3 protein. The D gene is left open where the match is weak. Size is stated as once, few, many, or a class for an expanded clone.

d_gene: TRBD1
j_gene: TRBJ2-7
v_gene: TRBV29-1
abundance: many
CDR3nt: TGCAGCGTTGTCAACACCGGGACAGGAGGAAAAGTGTACGAGCAGTACTTC
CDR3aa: CSVVNTGTGGKVYEQYF

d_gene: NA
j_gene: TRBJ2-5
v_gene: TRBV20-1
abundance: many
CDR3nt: TGCAGTGCTAGAGATTCCAGCGGACTGAAAGAGACCCAGTACTTC
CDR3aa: CSARDSSGLKETQYF

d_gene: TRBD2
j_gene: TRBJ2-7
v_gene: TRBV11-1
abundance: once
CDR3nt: TGTGCCAGCAGCACGGGACTAGCGGGAGCCGAGCAGTACTTC
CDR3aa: CASSTGLAGAEQYF

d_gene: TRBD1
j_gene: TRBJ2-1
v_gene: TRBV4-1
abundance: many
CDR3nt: TGCGCCAGCAGCCAAGAGGGACAGGGAACGTCCAATGAGCAGTTCTTC
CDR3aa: CASSQEGQGTSNEQFF

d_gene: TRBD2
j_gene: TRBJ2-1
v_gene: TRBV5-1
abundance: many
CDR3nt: TGCGCCAGCAGCCCGGATCTGGGGCTAGCGGGAGGGCGTGGCTACAATGAGCAGTTCTTC
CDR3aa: CASSPDLGLAGGRGYNEQFF

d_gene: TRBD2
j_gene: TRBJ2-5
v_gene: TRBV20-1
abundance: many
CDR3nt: TGCAGTGCTAGCGGGAGGCCCCAAGAGACCCAGTACTTC
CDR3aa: CSASGRPQETQYF

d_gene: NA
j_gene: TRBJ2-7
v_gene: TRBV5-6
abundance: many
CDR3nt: TGTGCCAGCAGCTCGGAGCAGGGCGCCTACGAGCAGTACTTC
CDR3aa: CASSSEQGAYEQYF

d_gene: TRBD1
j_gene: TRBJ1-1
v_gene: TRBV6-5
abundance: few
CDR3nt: TGTGCCAGCAGTTACTCGAACAGGGGAAACATTGAAGCTTTCTTT
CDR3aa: CASSYSNRGNIEAFF

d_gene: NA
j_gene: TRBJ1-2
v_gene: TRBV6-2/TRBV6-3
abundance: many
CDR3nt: TGTGCCAGCACTCCCTCAGGTTCTATTGGCTACACCTTC
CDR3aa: CASTPSGSIGYTF

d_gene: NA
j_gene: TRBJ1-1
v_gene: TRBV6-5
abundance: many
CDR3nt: TGTGCCAGCAGTTTTGGAGGGGTGAACACTGAAGCTTTCTTT
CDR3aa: CASSFGGVNTEAFF

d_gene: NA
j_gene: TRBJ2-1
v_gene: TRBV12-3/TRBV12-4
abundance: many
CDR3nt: TGTGCCAGCAGCTTCCCGAGGGGCGGTTGGGGCAATGAGCAGTTCTTC
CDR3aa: CASSFPRGGWGNEQFF